The rows below give T cell receptor beta chains drawn from one sample of a study of cytomegalovirus exposure and HLA in healthy donors. The method was immunoSEQ multiplex PCR; TCRdb's version includes in-frame clones alone and lacks a portion of them. The table lists about 160,000 clones, 77% of them singletons, with roughly 2.6% in the top ten. The sample was PBMCs. These receptors originate from a woman between 35 and 50 years old in good health and CMV-seropositive. CDR3s include the opening cysteine and the closing phenylalanine or tryptophan. Fields, in order: V gene, J gene, clone size, D gene, CDR3 DNA, CDR3 protein. A D gene is named only where the DNA matches it firmly. A clone size is listed for some rows: how often the clone was seen (once, few, many), or a class if it is expanded.

v_gene: TRBV28
j_gene: TRBJ1-4
abundance: .
d_gene: .
CDR3nt: TGTGCCAGCAGGGAGGGCGCGGCTAATGAAAAACTGTTTTTT
CDR3aa: CASREGAANEKLFF

v_gene: TRBV7-7
j_gene: TRBJ2-1
abundance: .
d_gene: TRBD1
CDR3nt: TGTGCCAGCAGCCGGGGACAGGGGAATGGTGAGCAGTTCTTC
CDR3aa: CASSRGQGNGEQFF

v_gene: TRBV5-6
j_gene: TRBJ2-7
abundance: .
d_gene: TRBD1
CDR3nt: TGTGCCAGCAGCTTGTGGGGACAGGGGCAACGCGAGCAGTACTTC
CDR3aa: CASSLWGQGQREQYF

v_gene: TRBV27
j_gene: TRBJ1-2
abundance: .
d_gene: .
CDR3nt: TGTGCCAGCAGTTTATCCTTCGCACGGAACTATGGCTACACCTTC
CDR3aa: CASSLSFARNYGYTF

v_gene: TRBV10-3
j_gene: TRBJ1-5
abundance: .
d_gene: .
CDR3nt: TGTGCCATCAGGAGTTCAGGCGCTAATCAGCCCCAGCATTTT
CDR3aa: CAIRSSGANQPQHF

v_gene: TRBV7-9
j_gene: TRBJ2-5
abundance: .
d_gene: TRBD1
CDR3nt: TGTGCCAGCAGCTCGAGACAGGGGGTAGGACAAGAGACCCAGTACTTC
CDR3aa: CASSSRQGVGQETQYF

v_gene: TRBV29-1
j_gene: TRBJ2-5
abundance: .
d_gene: .
CDR3nt: TGCAGCGTTGCGGGGGGCGGCCAAGAGACCCAGTACTTC
CDR3aa: CSVAGGGQETQYF

v_gene: TRBV6-6
j_gene: TRBJ1-1
abundance: .
d_gene: TRBD1
CDR3nt: TGTGCCAGCAGCTTCACAGGGGTCACTGAAGCTTTCTTT
CDR3aa: CASSFTGVTEAFF

v_gene: TRBV11-3
j_gene: TRBJ2-1
abundance: .
d_gene: TRBD2
CDR3nt: TGTGCCAGCAGCCTTGGGGAGGGTGAGCAGTTCTTC
CDR3aa: CASSLGEGEQFF

v_gene: TRBV5-4
j_gene: TRBJ2-1
abundance: .
d_gene: .
CDR3nt: TGTGCCAGCAGCTTTTCCCCTAGCTCCTACAATGAGCAGTTCTTC
CDR3aa: CASSFSPSSYNEQFF

v_gene: TRBV18
j_gene: TRBJ2-7
abundance: .
d_gene: TRBD2
CDR3nt: TGTGCCAGCTCACCACCGGGGCTAGCGGGAGGACCCTCCTACGAGCAGTACTTC
CDR3aa: CASSPPGLAGGPSYEQYF

v_gene: TRBV2
j_gene: TRBJ2-7
abundance: .
d_gene: TRBD2
CDR3nt: TGTGCCAGCAGTGAATCCCTAGCGGCACATCCCTTC
CDR3aa: CASSESLAAHPF

v_gene: TRBV7-8
j_gene: TRBJ2-7
abundance: .
d_gene: .
CDR3nt: TGTGCCAGCAGCCCTGGGACATCCTTCGAGCAGTACTTC
CDR3aa: CASSPGTSFEQYF

v_gene: TRBV19
j_gene: TRBJ1-2
abundance: .
d_gene: TRBD1
CDR3nt: TGTGCCAGTAGTGTCACGGGGACAGGAGCGGGCTACACCTTC
CDR3aa: CASSVTGTGAGYTF

v_gene: TRBV6-6
j_gene: TRBJ2-3
abundance: .
d_gene: .
CDR3nt: TGTGCCAGCAGTTACTCGGACAGTTCTAGAGTGAATACGCAGTATTTT
CDR3aa: CASSYSDSSRVNTQYF

v_gene: TRBV5-1
j_gene: TRBJ1-1
abundance: .
d_gene: .
CDR3nt: TGCGCCAGCAGCTTGGCCAACGCAGTATTGAACACTGAAGCTTTCTTT
CDR3aa: CASSLANAVLNTEAFF

v_gene: TRBV2
j_gene: TRBJ2-5
abundance: .
d_gene: TRBD2
CDR3nt: TGTGCCAGCAGCACTAGCGCCCAGGAGACCCAGTACTTC
CDR3aa: CASSTSAQETQYF

v_gene: TRBV7-2
j_gene: TRBJ2-7
abundance: .
d_gene: TRBD1
CDR3nt: TGTGCCAGCAGCTCGGACAGGGCCGCCGAGCAGTACTTC
CDR3aa: CASSSDRAAEQYF

v_gene: TRBV2
j_gene: TRBJ2-4
abundance: few
d_gene: TRBD1
CDR3nt: TGTGCCAGCAGACAGGGGATTGCCAAAAACATTCAGTACTTC
CDR3aa: CASRQGIAKNIQYF

v_gene: TRBV5-1
j_gene: TRBJ2-5
abundance: .
d_gene: .
CDR3nt: TGCGCCAGCAGGGTAGGGGACACAACGTACCAAGAGACCCAGTACTTC
CDR3aa: CASRVGDTTYQETQYF

v_gene: TRBV11-2
j_gene: TRBJ2-2
abundance: .
d_gene: TRBD2
CDR3nt: TGTGCCAGCAGCTTTGGCGGGGGGAACACCGGGGAGCTGTTTTTT
CDR3aa: CASSFGGGNTGELFF

v_gene: TRBV7-8
j_gene: TRBJ1-4
abundance: .
d_gene: TRBD1
CDR3nt: TGTGCCAGCAGGGTAGGGACAGGGCGAGAAAAACTGTTTTTT
CDR3aa: CASRVGTGREKLFF

v_gene: TRBV6-5
j_gene: TRBJ1-3
abundance: .
d_gene: .
CDR3nt: TGTGCCAGCAGTTACTCGGGGGGACCTGGAAACACCATATATTTT
CDR3aa: CASSYSGGPGNTIYF

v_gene: TRBV2
j_gene: TRBJ2-7
abundance: .
d_gene: .
CDR3nt: TGTGCCAGCAGCATACAGGGTGAGGTCTCCTACGAGCAGTACTTC
CDR3aa: CASSIQGEVSYEQYF

v_gene: TRBV4-1
j_gene: TRBJ2-2
abundance: few
d_gene: .
CDR3nt: TGCGCCAGCAGCCAAGTGGGGGGGCGCACCGGGGAGCTGTTTTTT
CDR3aa: CASSQVGGRTGELFF